This TCR beta chain was sequenced in a study of cytotoxic CD8 clonotypes in ibrutinib-treated CLL. V gave up 3 bases and J gave up 1 base, with 9 bases separating them. CDR1 and CDR2 (germline): MNHEY, SMNVEV (reference sequence). The CDR3 is 14 amino acids. Sequencing used immunoSEQ multiplex PCR; TCRdb keeps in-frame clones, though not all of them. The sample contains about 25,000 clones, about two thirds of which appear only once. The clonotype was recovered from a human donor with chronic lymphocytic leukemia. The J gene is TRBJ1-1, the V gene TRBV27; D is perhaps TRBD1 (6 bases). The source material was PBMCs, sampled at disease progression, from a patient treated with ibrutinib. CDR3 loop: CASSFSRGNTEAFF. The CDR3 coding sequence is TGTGCCAGCAGTTTCTCCAGGGGGAACACTGAAGCTTTCTTT.